Detailed here is one T cell receptor beta chain. This specimen comes from a study of hypomethylating agent response in myelodysplastic syndrome. The table came from immunoSEQ multiplex PCR; TCRdb's copy has only in-frame clones and leaves some out. Among around 5,700 clones, roughly 90% were seen once, and the ten largest hold roughly a tenth. The germline V gene has CDR1 SGHRS and CDR2 YFSETQ. CDR3 length: 15 residues. V dropped 0 bases and J dropped 7; count of bases not matched to a gene: 8. Sequencing was performed on bone marrow, taken before or after starting hypomethylating agent treatment for myelodysplastic syndrome (not recorded which). This receptor was taken from a human donor with myelodysplastic syndrome. The J gene is TRBJ1-2, the V gene TRBV5-1; 8 nucleotides align to TRBD1. Here the CDR3 DNA reads TGCGCCAGCAGCTTGGTAGGTCAGGGGGCCCGTGGCTACACCTTC. It yields the protein CASSLVGQGARGYTF.